This T cell receptor (beta chain) was profiled in a study of glioma-infiltrating T cells after dendritic cell vaccination. About the research overall: Treatment, given 2003 to 2012, was autologous tumor lysate-pulsed dendritic cell vaccination. The vaccine used monocyte-derived dendritic cells pulsed overnight with autologous tumor lysate. Regarding the study as a whole: Patients with more pretreatment TILs had longer time to progression and survival.

As to this clone: Antigen: not known.

TCRdb's copy holds only in-frame clones and misses some; the assay was immunoSEQ multiplex PCR. Among 55,000 to 75,000 clones listed, around 83% were seen once. As for time point: after dendritic cell vaccination, including at tumor progression/relapse. None of the glioblastoma patients had an isocitrate dehydrogenase mutation. The V and J ends lost 2 bases and 7 bases respectively, with 18 bases between them. There are 15 residues in the CDR3. Germline-derived CDR1 and CDR2 are LNHNV and YYDKDF (reference sequence). The V gene is TRBV15, the J gene TRBJ2-7; D is possibly TRBD1 (6 bases). The sequence was collected from a human donor with glioblastoma. Sequencing used blood, obtained after dendritic cell vaccination. CDR3 in DNA: TGTGCCACCAGCAGAAACCGGGACACCGGAGAAGAGCAGTACTTC. Protein: CATSRNRDTGEEQYF.